This entry concerns a single T cell receptor beta chain. Its antigen is currently unknown. Libraries were prepared by immunoSEQ multiplex PCR; TCRdb keeps only in-frame clonotypes and omits some of them. The sample has some 100,000 clones; 80% to 95% are singletons. This sample was included in a study of siplizumab effects on memory and regulatory T cells. Whole-study findings and limits: Naive or memory phenotype assignment was not possible for roughly 75-97% of proliferating CD4+ or CD8+ clones. Siplizumab significantly lowered the alloreactive sequences that could be traced to unstimulated CD4+ memory cells. There appeared to be greater diversity in naive T cells than in memory cells, and naive T cells seemed major contributors to the alloresponse.

With V trimmed by 5 bases and J by 4 bases, 3 bases remained unmatched. The CDR3 runs 13 residues. CDR1 SGHRS and CDR2 YFSETQ come from the germline V gene. The sequenced sample was CD8+ T cells sorted from blood. The chain joins TRBV5-1 to TRBJ2-1; TRBD1 aligns across 7 bases. The sequence came from a human donor in good health. The chain's CDR3 is CASSSGQYNEQFF. As DNA, the CDR3 is TGCGCCAGCAGTTCGGGACAGTACAATGAGCAGTTCTTC.